The source of this T cell receptor (beta chain) is a study of T cell responses to AZD1222 COVID-19 vaccine. Sequencing was performed with immunoSEQ multiplex PCR; in TCRdb, only in-frame clones are kept and a portion is missing. The data hold some 150,000 clones, with over 75% observed a single time. The CDR3 totals 14 residues. With 3 bases removed from V and 4 bases from J, the gap between germline ends came to 12 bases. The V gene's germline CDR1 is LNHDA and CDR2 SQIVND (reference sequence). The clonotype comes from an adult who received the AZD1222 COVID-19 vaccine. The source was peripheral blood, collected 28 days after the second AZD1222 dose. The rearrangement uses TRBV19 and TRBJ1-1; D not resolved. DNA for the CDR3: TGTGCCAGTAGTATGGTTCCCCGGGGCACTGAAGCTTTCTTT. Its protein product is CASSMVPRGTEAFF.